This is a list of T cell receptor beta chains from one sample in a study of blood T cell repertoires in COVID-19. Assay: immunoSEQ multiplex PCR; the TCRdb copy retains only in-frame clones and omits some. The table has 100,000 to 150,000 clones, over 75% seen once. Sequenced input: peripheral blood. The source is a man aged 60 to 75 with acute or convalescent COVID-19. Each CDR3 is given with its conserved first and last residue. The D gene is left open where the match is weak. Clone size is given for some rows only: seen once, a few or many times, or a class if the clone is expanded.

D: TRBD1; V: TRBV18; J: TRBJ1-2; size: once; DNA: TGTGCCAGCTCACCCGGACAGGGCGCGTGGACGGGAGGCTACACCTTC; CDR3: CASSPGQGAWTGGYTF
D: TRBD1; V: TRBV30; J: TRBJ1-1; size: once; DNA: TGTGCCTGGGGTGGACAGGGAAACACTGAAGCTTTCTTT; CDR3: CAWGGQGNTEAFF
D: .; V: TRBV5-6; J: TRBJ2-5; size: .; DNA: TGTGCCAGCAGCCCGGCAGGGGTTCAAGAGACCCAGTACTTC; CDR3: CASSPAGVQETQYF
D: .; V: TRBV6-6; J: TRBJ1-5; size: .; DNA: TGTGCCAGCAGTTTCGCGACAGGCAATCAGCCCCAGCATTTT; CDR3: CASSFATGNQPQHF
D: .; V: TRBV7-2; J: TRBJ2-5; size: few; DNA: TGTGCCAGCAGCTTATCTGTTGGGTCAGCGGCGGAGACCCAGTACTTC; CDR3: CASSLSVGSAAETQYF
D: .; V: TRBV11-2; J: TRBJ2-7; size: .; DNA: TGTGCCAGCAGCTTAGTCTCCGGACATACCTACGAGCAGTACTTC; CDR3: CASSLVSGHTYEQYF
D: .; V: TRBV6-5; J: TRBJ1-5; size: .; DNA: TGTGCCAGCACCACCAACAGGGATTCCCAGCCCCAGCATTTT; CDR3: CASTTNRDSQPQHF
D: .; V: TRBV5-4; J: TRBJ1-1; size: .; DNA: TGTGCCAGCAGTCAGGGTTTAACCACTGAAGCTTTCTTT; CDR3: CASSQGLTTEAFF
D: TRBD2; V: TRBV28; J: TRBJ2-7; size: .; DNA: TGTGCCAGCAGTCCGGGGACTAGCGGGAGCGAGCAGTACTTC; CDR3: CASSPGTSGSEQYF
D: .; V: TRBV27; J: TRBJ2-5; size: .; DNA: TGTGCCAGCAGCCGGGAAATGTACCAAGAGACCCAGTACTTC; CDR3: CASSREMYQETQYF
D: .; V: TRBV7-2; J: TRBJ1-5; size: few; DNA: TGTGCCAGCAGCTTAGTCCGGGAAAGCAATCAGCCCCAGCATTTT; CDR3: CASSLVRESNQPQHF
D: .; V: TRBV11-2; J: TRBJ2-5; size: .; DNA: TGTGCCAGCAGCCCCCCGGGACAAGAGACCCAGTACTTC; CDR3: CASSPPGQETQYF
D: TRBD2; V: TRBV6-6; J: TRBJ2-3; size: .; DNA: TGTGCCAGCAGTTACGGGGGACTAGCGGCAGATACGCAGTATTTT; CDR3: CASSYGGLAADTQYF